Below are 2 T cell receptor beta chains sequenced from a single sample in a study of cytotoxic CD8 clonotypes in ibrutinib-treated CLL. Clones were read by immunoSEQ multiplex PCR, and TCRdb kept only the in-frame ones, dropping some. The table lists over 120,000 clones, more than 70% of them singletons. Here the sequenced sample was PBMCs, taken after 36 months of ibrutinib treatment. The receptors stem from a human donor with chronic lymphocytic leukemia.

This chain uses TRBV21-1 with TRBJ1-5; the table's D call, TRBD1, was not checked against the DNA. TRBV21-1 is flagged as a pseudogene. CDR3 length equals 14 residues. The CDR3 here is CASSGLRGNQPQHF. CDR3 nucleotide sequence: TGTGCCAGCAGCGGCCTCAGGGGGAATCAGCCCCAGCATTTT.

This chain's CDR3 is CASSQDSTRAYEQYF. The CDR3 DNA is TGCGCCAGCAGCCAAGATTCTACTAGGGCCTACGAGCAGTACTTC. V and J are TRBV4-1 and TRBJ2-7; D perhaps matches TRBD2 (5 bases). Between the trimmed V and J ends, which lost 0 bases and 2 bases, there was a span of 11 bases. The germline CDR1 and CDR2 sequences are MGHRA and YSYEKL. The CDR3 is 15 residues long.